Listed below are T cell receptor beta chains from one sample, sequenced in a study of shared clonotypes between healthy human individuals. Here immunoSEQ multiplex PCR was the method, and the copy in TCRdb shows in-frame clones only, minus some. The sample includes roughly 2.1 million clones, 85% to 95% of them seen just once. The sample consisted of naive CD8+ T cells from PBMCs. These receptors originate from a man between 18 and 29 years old in good health. Some clones in this sample may be carry-over from other donors' samples. Both conserved end residues are part of each CDR3. D genes are given only for firm matches. Some rows have no size entry. The others give once, few or many, or a class for an expanded clone.

cdr3_nt cdr3_aa clone_size d_call j_call v_call
TGTGCCAGCATGAACAGGGGTTTCGGTAGGCAGCAAGAGACCCAGTACTTC CASMNRGFGRQQETQYF . TRBD1 TRBJ2-5 TRBV7-7
TGTGCCAGTAGTGCGGGGTCTTTGCCCCAGCATTTT CASSAGSLPQHF . . TRBJ1-5 TRBV19
TGTGCCAGCAACACACTCAGGGGGCTCACAAACACTGAAGCTTTCTTT CASNTLRGLTNTEAFF . TRBD1 TRBJ1-1 TRBV4-2
TGTGCCAGCAGAAATGTCGGGCCCTACTACGAGCAGTACTTC CASRNVGPYYEQYF . . TRBJ2-7 TRBV28
TGCGCCAGCAGCTCCCCGGAGGTAGCGGGAGCGTTAGATACGCAGTATTTT CASSSPEVAGALDTQYF . TRBD2 TRBJ2-3 TRBV5-1
TGTGCCAGCAGCTCCAGACTCTCTAGCACAGATACGCAGTATTTT CASSSRLSSTDTQYF . . TRBJ2-3 TRBV7-3
TGTGCCAGCAGCGAAACTAGCGGGAGAGTCGAGCAGTACTTC CASSETSGRVEQYF . TRBD2 TRBJ2-7 TRBV11-1
TGTGCCAGCAGCTCCCGCTCGGGGGGCAGGTCCTCCGAGCAGTACTTC CASSSRSGGRSSEQYF . . TRBJ2-7 TRBV7-9
TGTGCCAGCAGCGCGAGTTGGGAGCTGTTTTTT CASSASWELFF . . TRBJ2-2 TRBV9
TGTGCCAGCAGCGGAGAAGGGGGCGCATACACTGAAGCTTTCTTT CASSGEGGAYTEAFF once TRBD1 TRBJ1-1 TRBV9
TGTGCCAGCAGCGCGAGGGGGGAAACCTACAATGAGCAGTTCTTC CASSARGETYNEQFF . . TRBJ2-1 TRBV5-4
TGCAGTGCTCTTTCTAACAATGAGCAGTTCTTC CSALSNNEQFF . . TRBJ2-1 TRBV20-1